The clone carrying this TCR beta chain has a single count. Repertoires were generated with immunoSEQ multiplex PCR, while TCRdb's copy carries only in-frame clones and drops some. This table holds 83,000 or so clones, 80% to 90% found once. The sample is drawn from a study of OX40 agonist ivuxolimab in advanced cancers. The starting material was CD4+ or CD8+ T cells sorted from blood, obtained in a trial of the OX40 agonist ivuxolimab. This sequence was found in an adult with an advanced solid tumor such as melanoma, head and neck, liver or kidney cancer.

The CDR3 sequence is CASSRLGTEAFF. CDR3 DNA sequence: TGCGCCAGCAGCAGGTTGGGCACTGAAGCTTTCTTT. This chain uses TRBV4-3 with TRBJ1-1; D gene uncertain. This CDR3 is built from 12 residues. V was pared by 5 bases and J by 4 bases, with 8 bases between. Per the germline V gene, CDR1 is LGHNA and CDR2 is YSLEER.